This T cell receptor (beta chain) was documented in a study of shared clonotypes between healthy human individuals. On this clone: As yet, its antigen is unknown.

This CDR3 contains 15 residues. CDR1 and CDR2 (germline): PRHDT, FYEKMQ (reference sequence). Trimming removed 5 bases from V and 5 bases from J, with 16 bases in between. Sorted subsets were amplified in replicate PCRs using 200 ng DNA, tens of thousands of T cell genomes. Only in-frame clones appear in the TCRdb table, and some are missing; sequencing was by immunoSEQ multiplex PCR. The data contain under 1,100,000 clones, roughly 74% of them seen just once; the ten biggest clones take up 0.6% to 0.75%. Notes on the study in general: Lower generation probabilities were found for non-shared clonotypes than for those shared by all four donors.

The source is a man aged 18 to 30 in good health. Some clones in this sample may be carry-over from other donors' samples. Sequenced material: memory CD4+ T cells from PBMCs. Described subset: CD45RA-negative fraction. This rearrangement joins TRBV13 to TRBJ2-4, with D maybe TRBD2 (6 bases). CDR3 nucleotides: TGTGCCAGCAGCAATCGGGACTCCCTAGAAAACATTCAGTACTTC. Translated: CASSNRDSLENIQYF.